The sequence of this TCR beta chain was determined in a study of blood T cell repertoires in COVID-19. Here immunoSEQ multiplex PCR was the method, and the copy in TCRdb shows in-frame clones only, minus some. The sample holds about 320,000 clones; about nine tenths are singletons and the top ten take roughly 5%. The germline V gene has CDR1 SGHTA and CDR2 FQGTGA. This CDR3 is 13 amino acids long. The junction had 6 bases not matched to a gene; V was cut back by 3 bases and J by 8 bases. Self-reported history from a screening survey and questionnaire set each donor's cohort. The origin of this receptor is a man aged 55 to 69 who had recovered from COVID-19. The V gene is TRBV7-3, the J gene TRBJ1-2; the match to TRBD1 covers 7 bases. The sample taken for sequencing was PBMCs or T cells enriched from blood (not recorded which). The CDR3 sequence: CASSFDRVSGYTF. The CDR3 coding sequence is TGTGCCAGCAGCTTTGACAGGGTCTCCGGCTACACCTTC.